The next 17 T cell receptor beta chains were all read from a single sample in a study of neoadjuvant nivolumab and ipilimumab in lung cancer. The assay was immunoSEQ multiplex PCR, and TCRdb's table has in-frame clones only and misses some. Among 25,000 to 30,000 clones listed, 75% to 80% were seen once. The sequenced sample was tumor tissue, obtained after neoadjuvant nivolumab, alone or with ipilimumab, at or shortly before surgery. The source is an adult with non-small cell lung cancer.

This chain connects TRBV10-2 to TRBJ2-5; D possibly corresponds to TRBD2 (7 bases). CDR1 and CDR2 (germline): WSHSY, SAAADI. Trimming removed 3 bases at V and 2 bases at J, with 13 bases between. This CDR3 is 15 amino acids long. Here the CDR3 reads CASSEGGAGQETQYF. The CDR3 DNA is TGCGCCAGCAGTGAAGGGGGGGCCGGGCAAGAGACCCAGTACTTC.

The chain combines TRBV5-4 with TRBJ2-5, with 12 bases fitting TRBD2. This CDR3 spans 14 amino acids. CDR1 and CDR2 from the germline V gene are SGHNT and YYREEE (reference sequence). J gave up 5 bases and V 3 bases, and 2 bases lay outside the gene matches. The CDR3 DNA follows: TGTGCCAGCAGCTCCGGGACTAGCGGGGAGACCCAGTACTTC. Residues: CASSSGTSGETQYF.

V and J are TRBV7-9 and TRBJ1-4; 7 bases match TRBD1. The germline CDR1 and CDR2 sequences are SEHNR and FQNEAQ (reference sequence). V was clipped by 0 bases and J by 8 bases; unmatched bases: 9. This CDR3 region has 16 residues. The chain's CDR3 is CASSLAYAGGFEKLFF. CDR3 DNA: TGTGCCAGCAGCTTAGCTTACGCAGGGGGATTCGAAAAACTGTTTTTT.

This chain connects TRBV5-5 to TRBJ2-7; D not resolved. The ends were cut back, 0 bases at V and 7 bases at J, with 17 bases in the middle. Per the germline V gene, CDR1 is SGHKS and CDR2 is YYEKEE (reference sequence). This CDR3 has 15 amino acids. DNA for the CDR3: TGTGCCAGCAGCTTGGCCGGCCGCTCCCTGGGGGAGCAGTACTTC. Translating it yields CASSLAGRSLGEQYF.

The chain joins TRBV29-1 to TRBJ1-2; 7 positions agree with TRBD1. Looked up from germline, CDR1 is SQVTM and CDR2 is ANQGSEA. V trimming: 8 bases; J trimming: 4 bases; junction bases outside the gene matches: 10. The CDR3 loop spans 13 amino acids. The CDR3 nucleotides are TGCAGCACAAGGACAGGAGTTACCTATGGCTACACCTTC. It specifies CSTRTGVTYGYTF.

This chain links TRBV11-2 with TRBJ1-1; 9 bases line up with TRBD1. Trimming cost V 5 bases and J 4 bases; bases outside gene matches: 5. The CDR3 runs 14 residues. CDR1 SGHAT and CDR2 FQNNGV come from the germline V gene. The CDR3 region is CASSPSTGGTEAFF. The DNA of the CDR3 is TGTGCCAGCAGCCCGTCGACAGGGGGCACTGAAGCTTTCTTT.

The J gene is TRBJ1-1, the V gene TRBV5-1; TRBD1 aligns across 7 bases. This CDR3 has 13 residues. V lost 5 bases to trimming and J lost 5 bases; unmatched junction nucleotides: 6. Germline CDR1 and CDR2: SGHRS and YFSETQ. The chain's CDR3 is CASSQGEGTEAFF. DNA of the CDR3: TGCGCCAGCAGTCAGGGGGAAGGGACTGAAGCTTTCTTT.

The chain links TRBV6-5 to TRBJ1-2, with D tentatively TRBD1 (6 bases). The CDR3 contains 12 residues. Germline V gives CDR1 MNHEY, CDR2 SVGAGI. V lost 5 bases, J lost 6 bases, and 10 bases lay in between. CDR3 protein: CASSLDRHGYTF. The CDR3 DNA reads TGTGCCAGCAGTCTGGACAGACATGGCTACACCTTC.

This sequence joins TRBV5-1 and TRBJ2-2, with a tentative D call TRBD2 (6 bases). This CDR3 comprises 13 residues. The ends were cut back, 0 bases at V and 12 bases at J, with 12 bases in the middle. Per the germline V gene, CDR1 is SGHRS and CDR2 is YFSETQ. The CDR3 loop is CASSLAMAGKLFF. In nucleotides, the CDR3 is TGCGCCAGCAGCTTGGCAATGGCGGGGAAGCTGTTTTTT.

The chain is built from TRBV5-4 and TRBJ1-1, with D perhaps TRBD1 (5 bases). The CDR3 length is 9 residues. Germline CDR1 reads SGHNT; CDR2 reads YYREEE (reference sequence). The CDR3: CATGAWAFF. CDR3 DNA: TGTGCGACCGGGGCCTGGGCTTTCTTT.

There are a few counts of this clone. One end of the junction is discordant with germline, which a read error may explain. The chain carries TRBV11-2 and TRBJ2-7; D is perhaps TRBD2 (7 bases). CDR3 length: 12 residues. Germline CDR1 SGHAT, CDR2 FQNNGV. The chain's CDR3 is CASSLGGGEQYF. The CDR3 region has the DNA TGTGCCAGCAGTTTAGGGGGGGGTGAGCAGTACTTC.

This clone appeared a single time. The rearrangement uses TRBV7-8 and TRBJ2-7; maybe TRBD1 (6 bases). CDR1 is SGHVS, CDR2 FQNEAQ, per germline. The CDR3 has 15 residues. Trimming left V 1 base short and J 4 bases short, with 14 bases between. The CDR3 bases are TGTGCCAGCAGCTTAGGCGTGGGGGCATGGTACGAGCAGTACTTC. This sequence encodes CASSLGVGAWYEQYF.

The chain employs TRBV5-5 and TRBJ1-4; unclear D gene. V lost 0 bases and J 10 bases, leaving 13 bases between the germline ends. The CDR3 has 14 residues. Germline CDR1 and CDR2: SGHKS and YYEKEE (reference sequence). The CDR3 sequence is CASSLAGQEGKLFF. The CDR3 nucleotides are TGTGCCAGCAGCTTGGCCGGCCAGGAGGGAAAACTGTTTTTT.

This sequence joins TRBV29-1 and TRBJ1-2, with D tentatively TRBD1 (6 bases). The CDR3 totals 15 residues. Deletions cut 5 bases from V and 7 bases from J, with 23 bases between. Germline CDR1 and CDR2: SQVTM and ANQGSEA. In nucleotides, the CDR3 is TGCAGCGTTCTTGATGGGACCGGGGGGGCCAGTGGCTACACCTTC. Residues: CSVLDGTGGASGYTF. The variable domain in full, completed from reference TRBV29-1 and TRBJ1-2, reads SAVISQKPSRDICQRGTSLTIQCQVDSQVTMMFWYRQQPGQSLTLIATANQGSEATYESGFVIDKFPISRPNLTFSTLTVSNMSPEDSSIYLCSVLDGTGGASGYTFGSGTRLTVV.

The V call is TRBV14, the J call TRBJ1-2, with D tentatively TRBD1 (5 bases). There are 15 residues in the CDR3. Looked up from germline, CDR1 is SGHDN and CDR2 is FVKESK. Trimming stripped 2 bases from V and 3 bases from J, with 13 bases between. The CDR3 sequence is CASSQWEGSHYGYTF. CDR3 DNA sequence: TGTGCCAGCAGCCAATGGGAGGGGTCTCACTATGGCTACACCTTC.

This clone was detected only once. This chain connects TRBV7-9 to TRBJ2-2; 9 positions match TRBD1. Germline CDR1 SEHNR, CDR2 FQNEAQ (reference sequence). CDR3 length: 16 amino acids. Trimming removed 5 bases from V and 1 base from J; junction bases left unmatched: 5. The CDR3 bases are TGTGCCAGCAGCGCCTGGGGACAGGGGAACACCGGGGAGCTGTTTTTT. Its protein is CASSAWGQGNTGELFF.

CDR3 residues: CASKVDSAYNSPLHF. CDR3 DNA: TGCGCCAGCAAAGTCGACTCCGCCTATAATTCACCCCTCCACTTT. The chain employs TRBV5-1 and TRBJ1-6; D remains ambiguous. The CDR3 consists of 15 residues. The ends were cut back, 6 bases at V and 2 bases at J, with 12 bases in the middle. The germline V gene encodes CDR1 SGHRS and CDR2 YFSETQ.